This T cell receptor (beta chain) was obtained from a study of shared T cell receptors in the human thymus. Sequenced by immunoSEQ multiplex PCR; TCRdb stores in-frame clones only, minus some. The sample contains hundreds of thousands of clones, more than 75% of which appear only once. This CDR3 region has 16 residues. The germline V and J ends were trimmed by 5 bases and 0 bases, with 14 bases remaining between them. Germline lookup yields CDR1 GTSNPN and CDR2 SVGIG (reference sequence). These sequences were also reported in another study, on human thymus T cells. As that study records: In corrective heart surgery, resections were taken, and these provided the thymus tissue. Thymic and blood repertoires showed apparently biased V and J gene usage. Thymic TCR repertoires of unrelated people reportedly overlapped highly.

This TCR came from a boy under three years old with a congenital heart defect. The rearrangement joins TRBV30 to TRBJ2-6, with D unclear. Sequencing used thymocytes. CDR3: CAWEFRVRSGANVLTF. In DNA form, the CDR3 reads TGTGCCTGGGAGTTCCGGGTCCGCTCTGGGGCCAACGTCCTGACTTTC.